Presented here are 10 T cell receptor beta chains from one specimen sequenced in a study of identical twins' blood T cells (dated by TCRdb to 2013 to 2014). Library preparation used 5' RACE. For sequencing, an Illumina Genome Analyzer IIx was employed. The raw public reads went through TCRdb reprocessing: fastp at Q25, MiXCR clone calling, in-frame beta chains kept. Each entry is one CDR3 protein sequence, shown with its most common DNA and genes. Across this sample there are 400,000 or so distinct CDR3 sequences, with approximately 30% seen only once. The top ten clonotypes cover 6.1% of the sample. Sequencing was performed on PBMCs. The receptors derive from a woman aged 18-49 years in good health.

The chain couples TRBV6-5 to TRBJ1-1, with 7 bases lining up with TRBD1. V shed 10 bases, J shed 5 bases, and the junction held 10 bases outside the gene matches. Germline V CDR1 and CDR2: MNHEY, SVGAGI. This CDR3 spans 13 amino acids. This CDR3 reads CATLKGAGTEAFF. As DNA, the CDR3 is TGTGCCACTTTAAAGGGGGCAGGAACTGAAGCTTTCTTT.

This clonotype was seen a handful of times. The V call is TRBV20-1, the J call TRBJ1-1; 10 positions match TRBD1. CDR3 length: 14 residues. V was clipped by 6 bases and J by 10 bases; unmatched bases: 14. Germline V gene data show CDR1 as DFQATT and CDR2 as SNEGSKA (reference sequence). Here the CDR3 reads CSARPGQGLRGAFF. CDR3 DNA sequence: TGCAGTGCCAGACCGGGACAGGGGCTTCGTGGAGCTTTCTTT.

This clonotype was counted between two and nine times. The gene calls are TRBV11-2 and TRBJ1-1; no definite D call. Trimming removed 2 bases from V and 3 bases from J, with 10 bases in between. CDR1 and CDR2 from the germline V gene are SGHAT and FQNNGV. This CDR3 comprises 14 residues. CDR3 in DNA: TGTGCCAGCAGCTTACCCACCGTGTACACTGAAGCTTTCTTT. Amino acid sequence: CASSLPTVYTEAFF.

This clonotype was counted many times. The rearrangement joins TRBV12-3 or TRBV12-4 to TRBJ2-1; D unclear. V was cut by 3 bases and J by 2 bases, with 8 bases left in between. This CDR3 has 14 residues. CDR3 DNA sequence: TGTGCCAGCAGTTTTGGCGGAGCCTACAATGAGCAGTTCTTC. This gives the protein CASSFGGAYNEQFF.

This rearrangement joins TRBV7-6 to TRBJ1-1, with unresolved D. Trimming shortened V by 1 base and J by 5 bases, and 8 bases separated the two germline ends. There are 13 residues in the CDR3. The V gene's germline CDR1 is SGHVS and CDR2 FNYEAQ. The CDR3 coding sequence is TGTGCCAGCAGCTTAGAAACTAAAACTGAAGCTTTCTTT. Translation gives CASSLETKTEAFF.

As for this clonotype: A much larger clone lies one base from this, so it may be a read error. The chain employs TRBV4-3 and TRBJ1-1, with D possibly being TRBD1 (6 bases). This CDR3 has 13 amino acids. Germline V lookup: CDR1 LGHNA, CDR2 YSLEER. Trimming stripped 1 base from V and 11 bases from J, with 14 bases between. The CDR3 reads CASSQGPGTSAFF. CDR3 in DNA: TGCGCCAGCAGCCAAGGCCCTGGGACAAGCGCTTTCTTT.

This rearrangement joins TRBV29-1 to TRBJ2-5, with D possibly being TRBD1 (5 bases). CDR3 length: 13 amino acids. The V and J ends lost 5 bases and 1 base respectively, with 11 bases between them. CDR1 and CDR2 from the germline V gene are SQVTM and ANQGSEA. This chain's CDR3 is CSVHEGVQETQYF. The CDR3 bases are TGCAGCGTTCATGAAGGGGTCCAAGAGACCCAGTACTTC. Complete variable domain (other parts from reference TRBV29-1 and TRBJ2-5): SAVISQKPSRDICQRGTSLTIQCQVDSQVTMMFWYRQQPGQSLTLIATANQGSEATYESGFVIDKFPISRPNLTFSTLTVSNMSPEDSSIYLCSVHEGVQETQYFGPGTRLLVL.

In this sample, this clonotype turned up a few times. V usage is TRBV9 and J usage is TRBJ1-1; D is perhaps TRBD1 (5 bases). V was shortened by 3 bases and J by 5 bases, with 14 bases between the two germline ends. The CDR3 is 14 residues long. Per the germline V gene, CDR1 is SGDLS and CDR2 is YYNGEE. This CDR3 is CASSGGGGWTEAFF. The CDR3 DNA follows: TGTGCCAGCAGCGGGGGCGGAGGGTGGACTGAAGCTTTCTTT.

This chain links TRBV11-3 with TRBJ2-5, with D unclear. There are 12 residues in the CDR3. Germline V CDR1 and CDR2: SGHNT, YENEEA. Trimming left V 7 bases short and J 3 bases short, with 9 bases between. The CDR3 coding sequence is TGTGCCAGCAACGGACCAAAAGAGACCCAGTACTTC. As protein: CASNGPKETQYF.

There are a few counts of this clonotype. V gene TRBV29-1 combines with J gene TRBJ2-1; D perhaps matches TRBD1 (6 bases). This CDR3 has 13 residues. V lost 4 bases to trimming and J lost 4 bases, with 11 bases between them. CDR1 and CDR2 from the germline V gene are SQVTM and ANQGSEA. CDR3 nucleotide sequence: TGCAGCGTTGCAGGGGCCCATTACAATGAGCAGTTCTTC. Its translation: CSVAGAHYNEQFF.